This is a list of T cell receptor beta chains from one sample in a study of cytomegalovirus exposure and HLA in healthy donors. TCRdb's table, derived via immunoSEQ multiplex PCR, lists solely in-frame clones and lacks some. This sample yields about 360,000 clones, of which just over 85% are seen a single time; under 0.95% belongs to the top ten. Sequenced: PBMCs. These receptors all stem from a woman between 18 and 29 years old in good health and CMV-seronegative. Both conserved end residues are part of each CDR3.

CDR3	V	J
CASSQDYRQGVGNTIYF	TRBV4-1	TRBJ1-3
CASSQGGSGRANEQFF	TRBV14	TRBJ2-1
CASSVRGGNTDTQYF	TRBV9	TRBJ2-3
CASSFPESGAVEAFF	TRBV5-1	TRBJ1-1
CASSLIGNTEAFF	TRBV27	TRBJ1-1
CASSLKHSAYEQYF	TRBV5-4	TRBJ2-7
CAWSVPGEVNEKLFF	TRBV30	TRBJ1-4
CASSVSPSGRGQETQYF	TRBV9	TRBJ2-5
CASSLDFRTDTQYF	TRBV11-2	TRBJ2-3
CASSRFPGLPQETQYF	TRBV4-1	TRBJ2-5
CASSPGEGTGTYEQYF	TRBV4-1	TRBJ2-7
CASSFDRRRETQYF	TRBV7-2	TRBJ2-5
CASSRGSQETQYF	TRBV6-1	TRBJ2-5
CASSLYRYNEQFF	TRBV5-4	TRBJ2-1
CASSEVGQGASPQHF	TRBV2	TRBJ1-5
CASSQATGAHQPQHF	TRBV4-1	TRBJ1-5
CAWTYRGPYNEQFF	TRBV30	TRBJ2-1
CASSQQLRQPQHF	TRBV6-5	TRBJ1-5
CASSEGGQPETQYF	TRBV6-1	TRBJ2-5
CASSQDPGGGNQPQHF	TRBV4-1	TRBJ1-5
CASSTETGASPTHF	TRBV19	TRBJ1-1
CSVPGQGNYGYTF	TRBV29-1	TRBJ1-2
CASRRDRGAAGNTIYF	TRBV5-4	TRBJ1-3
CASSPPQGNEQFF	TRBV6-5	TRBJ2-1
CASSPGGGPPYNEQFF	TRBV5-4	TRBJ2-1
CASSGETAYEQYF	TRBV13	TRBJ2-7
CASSLFGGTQETQYF	TRBV4-1	TRBJ2-5
CAWMGGGSRDTQYF	TRBV30	TRBJ2-3
CASSKVPGQGRGGYTF	TRBV28	TRBJ1-2
CASSLQTNTGELFF	TRBV5-1	TRBJ2-2
CASSSDTNTGELFF	TRBV5-1	TRBJ2-2
CATAEAWEQFF	TRBV10-3	TRBJ2-1
CASSRNNNNGQGYTF	TRBV4-1	TRBJ1-2
CASSGTLVAGELFF	TRBV25-1	TRBJ2-2
CASSSGQGLGYGYTF	TRBV5-5	TRBJ1-2
CASSFRRVQETQYF	TRBV5-6	TRBJ2-5
CASSADREYTQYF	TRBV27	TRBJ2-3
CAISAREPYEQYF	TRBV10-3	TRBJ2-7
CASSSGTGVGTEAFF	TRBV27	TRBJ1-1
CASRAQGTQNTEAFF	TRBV2	TRBJ1-1
CASSDYRDLSGNTIYF	TRBV6-1	TRBJ1-3
CASSYGDRVNEQFF	TRBV6-5	TRBJ2-1
CASSLVREDYGYTF	TRBV28	TRBJ1-2
CARRLPRGHNWF	TRBV6-4	TRBJ2-7
CASSLTSGGARETQYF	TRBV6-5	TRBJ2-5
CASNPGQGAGYTF	TRBV6-5	TRBJ1-2
CASSPEREVLANEQFF	TRBV27	TRBJ2-1
CASSPLAGAYEQYF	TRBV28	TRBJ2-7
CASSPGQNYDGYTF	TRBV27	TRBJ1-2
CASSSGLAAIYEQYF	TRBV7-9	TRBJ2-7
CASTRQGGTHTEAFF	TRBV2	TRBJ1-1
CASSQHMYSSGGAFPNQETQYF	TRBV4-2	TRBJ2-5
CASSQDRGKQLDYGYTF	TRBV4-2	TRBJ1-2
CASTSVQGNYGYTF	TRBV27	TRBJ1-2
CASSLRLNTEAFF	TRBV27	TRBJ1-1
CSVEERGAPTDTQYF	TRBV29-1	TRBJ2-3
CASSHLAGEKSGEQYF	TRBV4-2	TRBJ2-7
CASGLDREETQYF	TRBV12-5	TRBJ2-5